This is a list of T cell receptor beta chains from one sample in a study of CD8 T cells in seronegative destructive rheumatoid arthritis. Repertoires were generated with immunoSEQ multiplex PCR, while TCRdb's copy carries only in-frame clones and drops some. Here the sample spans 10,000 to 15,000 clones, under 85% being singletons. The sequenced sample was CD8+ T cells from blood. Receptor source: a woman in her thirties or forties with seronegative destructive rheumatoid arthritis. CDR3s include the opening cysteine and the closing phenylalanine or tryptophan. Each record gives: J gene, clone size, V gene, D gene, CDR3 DNA, CDR3 protein. D genes are given only for firm matches. The size of a clone is reported for some rows only, either as once, few or many, or as a class for expanded clones.

TRBJ1-5 NA TRBV11-2 NA TGTGCCAGCAGCTCGACGGGGGAGGCCAATCAGCCCCAGCATTTT CASSSTGEANQPQHF
TRBJ2-7 NA TRBV5-1 NA TGCGCCAGCAGCACCGACTTGGACTACGAGCAGTACTTC CASSTDLDYEQYF
TRBJ2-2 NA TRBV9 NA TGTGCCAGCTACGCGGCTATTTACACCGGGGAGCTGTTTTTT CASYAAIYTGELFF
TRBJ2-6 NA TRBV6-1 NA TGTCAGGCGGGATCGCCTGGGGCCAACGTCCTGACTTTC CQAGSPGANVLTF
TRBJ2-2 NA TRBV7-9 TRBD2 TGTGCCAGCAGCCCCAGGACTAGCTGGGAGCTGTTTTTT CASSPRTSWELFF
TRBJ1-1 once TRBV25-1 TRBD1 TGTGCCAGCAGGACAGGGGTGACTGAAGCTTTCTTT CASRTGVTEAFF
TRBJ1-1 NA TRBV5-5 NA TGTGCCAGCACAGGGACTGAAGCTTTCTTT CASTGTEAFF
TRBJ1-1 NA TRBV6-5 NA TGTGCCAGCAGTTACGGGGCACCGAACACTGAAGCTTTCTTT CASSYGAPNTEAFF
TRBJ2-1 NA TRBV5-5 TRBD2 TGTGCCAGCAGCTTGGATGGTTGGAAGGGGCGGGGGGGGACTTACAATGAGCAGTTCTTC CASSLDGWKGRGGTYNEQFF
TRBJ1-3 NA TRBV14 NA TGTGCCAGCAGCCAAACAGGGTTGGGAAACACCATATATTTT CASSQTGLGNTIYF
TRBJ1-4 NA TRBV7-9 TRBD1 TGTGCCAGCAGCCTCGGACAGGGTGGGAATGAAAAACTGTTTTTT CASSLGQGGNEKLFF
TRBJ2-5 NA TRBV7-6 NA TGTGCCAGCAGCTTAGCGGGGGGCCAAGAGACCCAGTACTTC CASSLAGGQETQYF
TRBJ1-5 NA TRBV7-9 TRBD1 TGTGCCAGCAGCTTGGACAGGGTGGGACAGCCCCAGCATTTT CASSLDRVGQPQHF
TRBJ1-2 NA TRBV29-1 TRBD1 TGCAGCGTTGGAGGGGGGCAAGGACAGGCCCTTTATGGCTACACCTTC CSVGGGQGQALYGYTF
TRBJ1-6 NA TRBV28 TRBD1 TGTGCCAGCAGTAATTGGACAGGCTACCCCAATTCACCCCTCCACTTT CASSNWTGYPNSPLHF
TRBJ2-1 NA TRBV7-9 TRBD1 TGTGCCAGCAGCTTATCATCGACAGGGCGGAATGAGCAGTTCTTC CASSLSSTGRNEQFF
TRBJ1-4 NA TRBV7-2 NA TGTGCCAGCAGCTCCCCCCGGGACTTTCTTAATGAAAAACTGTTTTTT CASSSPRDFLNEKLFF
TRBJ2-5 NA TRBV7-9 TRBD2 TGTGCCAGCAGCCCCTCCGGGGGGGAGCAAGAGACCCAGTACTTC CASSPSGGEQETQYF
TRBJ2-5 NA TRBV6-5 NA TGTGCCAGCAGTCCCCTGATTAGCGAGACCCAGTACTTC CASSPLISETQYF
TRBJ1-6 once TRBV27 NA TGTGCCAGCAGGGACACTTACCTTGCCAGCATAAATTCACCCCTCCACTTT CASRDTYLASINSPLHF
TRBJ2-1 NA TRBV27 NA TGTGCCAGCAGTTTAGTAGGGGGGGGTTACAATGAGCAGTTCTTC CASSLVGGGYNEQFF
TRBJ1-4 NA TRBV27 NA TGTGCCAGCAGTTTATCGGTCGGAGCTAATGAAAAACTGTTTTTT CASSLSVGANEKLFF
TRBJ1-5 NA TRBV27 NA TGTGCCAGCAGTTTAGGGGGGAGCAATCAGCCCCAGCATTTT CASSLGGSNQPQHF
TRBJ1-5 NA TRBV19 TRBD1 TGTGCCAGTAGTACACAGGGGGGAAATAGCAATCAGCCCCAGCATTTT CASSTQGGNSNQPQHF
TRBJ2-5 NA TRBV6-5 TRBD1 TGTGCCAGCAGTTACTTGCAGGGGGCCCAAGAGACCCAGTACTTC CASSYLQGAQETQYF
TRBJ1-1 NA TRBV5-1 NA TGCGCCAGCAGCTTGGGACCCCTAGGGGCAGGGGTGAACACTGAAGCTTTCTTT CASSLGPLGAGVNTEAFF
TRBJ2-7 once TRBV7-9 NA TGTGCCAGCAGCCTAGGGGAGGACGAGCAGTACTTC CASSLGEDEQYF
TRBJ1-1 NA TRBV7-9 NA TGTGCCAGCAGCTTCGGGGGGAACACTGAAGCTTTCTTT CASSFGGNTEAFF